Listed below are T cell receptor beta chains from one sample, sequenced in a study of Tregs in tolerant kidney transplant recipients. Data came from immunoSEQ multiplex PCR; TCRdb stores just in-frame clones and leaves some out. This table has over 60,000 clones, 98% appearing once. The sequencing here drew on CD4+ T cells from blood, taken before the transplant. The receptors derive from a human donor who received a combined kidney and bone marrow transplant. The CDR3 runs from the conserved cysteine through the conserved F or W. D genes are given only for firm matches. Clone size is stated in some rows and not others, as once, few, many or a class when expanded.

v_gene: TRBV7-3
j_gene: TRBJ1-1
d_gene: TRBD1
abundance: -
CDR3aa: CASSPRTGGMNTEAFF
CDR3nt: TGTGCCAGCAGCCCTCGGACAGGGGGTATGAACACTGAAGCTTTCTTT

v_gene: TRBV30
j_gene: TRBJ2-7
d_gene: TRBD2
abundance: -
CDR3aa: CAWTPSGRVFYEQYF
CDR3nt: TGTGCCTGGACCCCAAGCGGGAGGGTGTTTTACGAGCAGTACTTC

v_gene: TRBV30
j_gene: TRBJ2-7
d_gene: -
abundance: few
CDR3aa: CAWSKAVSSYEQYF
CDR3nt: TGTGCCTGGAGTAAAGCGGTAAGCTCCTACGAGCAGTACTTC

v_gene: TRBV5-8
j_gene: TRBJ1-5
d_gene: -
abundance: -
CDR3aa: CASSLLRGNRNNQPQHF
CDR3nt: TGTGCCAGCAGCTTGCTTCGGGGGAACAGAAACAATCAGCCCCAGCATTTT

v_gene: TRBV7-3
j_gene: TRBJ2-1
d_gene: TRBD2
abundance: -
CDR3aa: CASSLGLADYNEQFF
CDR3nt: TGTGCCAGCAGTTTGGGACTAGCGGATTACAATGAGCAGTTCTTC

v_gene: TRBV25-1
j_gene: TRBJ1-1
d_gene: -
abundance: -
CDR3aa: CASTSRAEAFF
CDR3nt: TGTGCCAGCACCAGCAGGGCTGAAGCTTTCTTT

v_gene: TRBV7-8
j_gene: TRBJ2-1
d_gene: -
abundance: -
CDR3aa: CASSLSRYSEQFF
CDR3nt: TGTGCCAGCAGCTTATCCCGATACAGTGAGCAGTTCTTC

v_gene: TRBV7-2
j_gene: TRBJ2-2
d_gene: TRBD1
abundance: -
CDR3aa: CASSRRGGSVRAGELFF
CDR3nt: TGTGCCAGCAGCCGACGAGGGGGCTCGGTCCGCGCCGGGGAGCTGTTTTTT

v_gene: TRBV30
j_gene: TRBJ2-7
d_gene: TRBD1
abundance: -
CDR3aa: CAWSIPWVGQGQSYEQYF
CDR3nt: TGTGCCTGGAGCATTCCCTGGGTTGGACAGGGCCAATCCTACGAGCAGTACTTC

v_gene: TRBV4-2
j_gene: TRBJ2-4
d_gene: TRBD1
abundance: -
CDR3aa: CASSRRQGADAVNIQYF
CDR3nt: TGTGCCAGCAGCCGACGACAGGGGGCGGATGCTGTGAACATTCAGTACTTC

v_gene: TRBV11-1
j_gene: TRBJ1-4
d_gene: -
abundance: -
CDR3aa: CASSSRGEAREKLFF
CDR3nt: TGTGCCAGCAGCTCCCGAGGCGAGGCGCGTGAAAAACTGTTTTTT

v_gene: TRBV10-1
j_gene: TRBJ1-2
d_gene: -
abundance: -
CDR3aa: CASSRRGSYGYTF
CDR3nt: TGCGCCAGCAGTCGCAGGGGTAGCTATGGCTACACCTTC

v_gene: TRBV29-1
j_gene: TRBJ1-2
d_gene: TRBD1
abundance: -
CDR3aa: CSVSPLRTGNGYTF
CDR3nt: TGCAGCGTTAGCCCTCTGAGGACAGGGAATGGCTACACCTTC

v_gene: TRBV23-1
j_gene: TRBJ1-1
d_gene: -
abundance: -
CDR3aa: CASSQMGPGPSVRAFF
CDR3nt: TGCGCCAGCAGTCAAATGGGTCCGGGTCCCTCAGTACGGGCTTTCTTT

v_gene: TRBV6-5
j_gene: TRBJ1-2
d_gene: TRBD1
abundance: -
CDR3aa: CASSDPGQSGYTF
CDR3nt: TGTGCCAGCAGTGATCCGGGACAGAGTGGCTACACCTTC

v_gene: TRBV5-6
j_gene: TRBJ2-7
d_gene: TRBD2
abundance: -
CDR3aa: CASSFGASGGAYEQYF
CDR3nt: TGTGCCAGCAGCTTCGGGGCTAGCGGGGGGGCCTACGAGCAGTACTTC

v_gene: TRBV5-6
j_gene: TRBJ2-1
d_gene: TRBD1
abundance: -
CDR3aa: CASSYNRGSEQFF
CDR3nt: TGTGCCAGCAGCTACAACAGGGGGAGTGAGCAGTTCTTC

v_gene: TRBV23-1
j_gene: TRBJ1-2
d_gene: TRBD1
abundance: -
CDR3aa: CASSQSRRDRDLEDHGYTF
CDR3nt: TGCGCCAGCAGTCAATCTAGGAGGGACAGGGACCTTGAGGACCATGGCTACACCTTC

v_gene: TRBV10-3
j_gene: TRBJ1-4
d_gene: TRBD1
abundance: -
CDR3aa: CAISTTGATNEKLFF
CDR3nt: TGTGCCATCAGCACCACAGGGGCAACTAATGAAAAACTGTTTTTT

v_gene: TRBV7-2
j_gene: TRBJ2-7
d_gene: -
abundance: -
CDR3aa: CASSGGQSYEQYF
CDR3nt: TGTGCCAGCAGCGGAGGGCAATCCTACGAGCAGTACTTC

v_gene: TRBV5-4
j_gene: TRBJ2-3
d_gene: TRBD2
abundance: -
CDR3aa: CASSFLSGGLTDTQYF
CDR3nt: TGTGCCAGCAGTTTTTTAAGCGGGGGCCTCACAGATACGCAGTATTTT

v_gene: TRBV5-4
j_gene: TRBJ2-7
d_gene: -
abundance: -
CDR3aa: CASSLRDREQYF
CDR3nt: TGTGCCAGCAGCTTGAGAGACAGGGAGCAGTACTTC

v_gene: TRBV5-1
j_gene: TRBJ2-3
d_gene: -
abundance: -
CDR3aa: CASSLLGSSTDTQYF
CDR3nt: TGCGCCAGCAGCTTGCTAGGGAGTAGCACAGATACGCAGTATTTT

v_gene: TRBV18
j_gene: TRBJ1-5
d_gene: TRBD1
abundance: -
CDR3aa: CASSTQGADQPQHF
CDR3nt: TGTGCCAGCTCAACACAGGGGGCGGATCAGCCCCAGCATTTT

v_gene: TRBV6-1
j_gene: TRBJ1-2
d_gene: -
abundance: few
CDR3aa: CASSDQTAGRRYTF
CDR3nt: TGTGCCAGCAGCGATCAGACCGCGGGACGACGCTACACCTTC

v_gene: TRBV19
j_gene: TRBJ1-3
d_gene: -
abundance: -
CDR3aa: CASSIGRATRSGNTIYF
CDR3nt: TGTGCCAGTAGTATAGGTAGAGCCACGAGGTCCGGAAACACCATATATTTT

v_gene: TRBV6-6
j_gene: TRBJ2-1
d_gene: TRBD2
abundance: -
CDR3aa: CATRLAGGYNEQFF
CDR3nt: TGTGCCACCCGCCTAGCGGGGGGCTACAATGAGCAGTTCTTC

v_gene: TRBV30
j_gene: TRBJ2-6
d_gene: -
abundance: -
CDR3aa: CAWLRDNSGANVLTF
CDR3nt: TGTGCCTGGCTCAGGGACAACTCTGGGGCCAACGTCCTGACTTTC

v_gene: TRBV4-3
j_gene: TRBJ2-7
d_gene: -
abundance: -
CDR3aa: CASSQGEDYEQYF
CDR3nt: TGCGCCAGCAGCCAAGGAGAGGATTACGAGCAGTACTTC

v_gene: TRBV7-2
j_gene: TRBJ2-5
d_gene: -
abundance: -
CDR3aa: CASSLVRRETQYF
CDR3nt: TGTGCCAGCAGCTTGGTGAGGAGGGAGACCCAGTACTTC

v_gene: TRBV5-4
j_gene: TRBJ2-3
d_gene: TRBD2
abundance: -
CDR3aa: CASSGRTSTPDTQYF
CDR3nt: TGTGCCAGCAGCGGGCGGACTAGCACCCCCGATACGCAGTATTTT

v_gene: TRBV10-3
j_gene: TRBJ1-4
d_gene: TRBD1
abundance: -
CDR3aa: CAIREGTGGSEKLFF
CDR3nt: TGTGCCATCAGGGAAGGGACAGGGGGAAGTGAAAAACTGTTTTTT

v_gene: TRBV2
j_gene: TRBJ2-1
d_gene: TRBD2
abundance: -
CDR3aa: CASSPGTSGSNEQFF
CDR3nt: TGTGCCAGCAGCCCCGGGACTAGCGGGAGCAATGAGCAGTTCTTC